This TCR beta chain comes out of a study of blood T cells in healthy people across ages. Alongside a J-beta primer mix, a sample-barcoded 5' primer served in a second PCR lasting roughly 7 to 11 cycles. Tags on each cDNA molecule came from a template-switch adaptor with 12 random nucleotides. No fewer than 2.5 million CDR3-containing paired-end reads came from each sample. TCRdb itself ran the 5' RACE reads through MiXCR, one entry per CDR3 protein. The table has about 640,000 distinct CDR3 sequences, around 54% seen once; the top ten hold 35% to 40%. Trimming took off 6 bases at V and 1 base at J, with 6 bases between the two ends. This CDR3 is built from 12 residues. This clonotype showed up many times. Its antigen is still unknown. Study observations and caveats: In long-lived donors, naive CD4+ cell counts and diversity exceeded those of aged donors.

The rearrangement links TRBV12-3 or TRBV12-4 to TRBJ1-2; D call uncertain. The clonotype was recovered from a man in his sixties in good health. The sample was blood. This CDR3 is CASSDDNYGYTF. CDR3 bases: TGTGCCAGCAGCGACGATAACTATGGCTACACCTTC.